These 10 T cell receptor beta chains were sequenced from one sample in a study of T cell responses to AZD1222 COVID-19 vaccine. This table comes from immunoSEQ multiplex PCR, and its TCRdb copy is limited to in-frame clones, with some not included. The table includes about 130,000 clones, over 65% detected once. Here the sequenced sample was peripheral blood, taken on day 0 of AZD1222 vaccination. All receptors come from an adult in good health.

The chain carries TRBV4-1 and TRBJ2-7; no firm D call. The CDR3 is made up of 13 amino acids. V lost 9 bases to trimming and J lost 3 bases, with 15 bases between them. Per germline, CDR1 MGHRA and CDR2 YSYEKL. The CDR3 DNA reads TGCGCCAGTTCCTGGGCCTTGGGCTACGAGCAGTACTTC. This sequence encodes CASSWALGYEQYF.

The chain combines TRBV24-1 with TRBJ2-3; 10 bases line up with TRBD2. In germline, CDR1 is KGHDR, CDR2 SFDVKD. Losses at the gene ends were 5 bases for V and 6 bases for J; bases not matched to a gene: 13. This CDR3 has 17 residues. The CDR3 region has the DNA TGTGCCACCAGTGGGCCCGGAGAGCGGGGGGGCCCCGATACGCAGTATTTT. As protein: CATSGPGERGGPDTQYF.

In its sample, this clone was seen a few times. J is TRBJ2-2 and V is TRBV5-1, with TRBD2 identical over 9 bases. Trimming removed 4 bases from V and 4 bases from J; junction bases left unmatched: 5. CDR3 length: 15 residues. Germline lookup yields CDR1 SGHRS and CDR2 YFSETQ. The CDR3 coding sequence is TGCGCCAGCAGCGCCCTAGCGGGGATCACCGGGGAGCTGTTTTTT. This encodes CASSALAGITGELFF.

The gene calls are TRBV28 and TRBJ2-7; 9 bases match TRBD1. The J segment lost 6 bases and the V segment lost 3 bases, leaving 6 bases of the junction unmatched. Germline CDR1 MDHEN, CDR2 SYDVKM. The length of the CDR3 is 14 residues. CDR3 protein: CASSFGTGRVEQYF. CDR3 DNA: TGTGCCAGCAGTTTCGGGACAGGGCGAGTCGAGCAGTACTTC.

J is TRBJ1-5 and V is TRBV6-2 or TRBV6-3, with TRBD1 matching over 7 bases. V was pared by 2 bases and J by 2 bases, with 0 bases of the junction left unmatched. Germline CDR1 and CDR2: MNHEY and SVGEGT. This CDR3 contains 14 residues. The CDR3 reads CASSYTGGNQPQHF. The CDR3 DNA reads TGTGCCAGCAGTTACACAGGGGGCAATCAGCCCCAGCATTTT.

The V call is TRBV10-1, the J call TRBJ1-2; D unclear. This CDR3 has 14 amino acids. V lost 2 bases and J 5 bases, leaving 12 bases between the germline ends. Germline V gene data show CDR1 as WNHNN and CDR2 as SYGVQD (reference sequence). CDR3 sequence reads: CASSENPERYGYTF. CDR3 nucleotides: TGCGCCAGCAGTGAGAATCCGGAGAGGTATGGCTACACCTTC.

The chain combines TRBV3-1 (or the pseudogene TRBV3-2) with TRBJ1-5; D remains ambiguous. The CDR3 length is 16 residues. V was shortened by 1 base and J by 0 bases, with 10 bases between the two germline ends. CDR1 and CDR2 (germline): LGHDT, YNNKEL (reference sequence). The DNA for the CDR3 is TGTGCCAGCAGCCAAGGGTGGGCTGATAGCAATCAGCCCCAGCATTTT. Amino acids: CASSQGWADSNQPQHF.

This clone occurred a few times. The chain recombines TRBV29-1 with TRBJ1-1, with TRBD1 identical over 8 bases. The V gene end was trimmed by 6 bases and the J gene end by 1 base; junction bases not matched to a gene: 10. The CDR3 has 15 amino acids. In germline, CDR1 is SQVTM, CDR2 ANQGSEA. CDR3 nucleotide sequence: TGCAGCGTCCATTTAACAGGGGGGGCGAACACTGAAGCTTTCTTT. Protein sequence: CSVHLTGGANTEAFF.

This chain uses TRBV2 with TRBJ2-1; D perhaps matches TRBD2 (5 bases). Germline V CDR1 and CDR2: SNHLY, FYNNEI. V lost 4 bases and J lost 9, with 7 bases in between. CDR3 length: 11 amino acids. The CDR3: CASSVGGEQFF. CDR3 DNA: TGTGCCAGCAGTGTAGGAGGTGAGCAGTTCTTC. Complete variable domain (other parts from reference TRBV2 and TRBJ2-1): EPEVTQTPSHQVTQMGQEVILRCVPISNHLYFYWYRQILGQKVEFLVSFYNNEISEKSEIFDDQFSVERPDGSNFTLKIRSTKLEDSAMYFCASSVGGEQFFGPGTRLTVL.

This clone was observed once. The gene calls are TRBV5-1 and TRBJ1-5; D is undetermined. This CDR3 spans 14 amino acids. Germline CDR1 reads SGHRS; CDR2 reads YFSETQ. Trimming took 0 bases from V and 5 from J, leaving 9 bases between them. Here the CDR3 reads CASSLAGIYQPQHF. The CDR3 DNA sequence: TGCGCCAGCAGCTTGGCGGGCATTTATCAGCCCCAGCATTTT.